The following is a T cell receptor beta chain sequence with its context. Its antigen is undetermined. Splitting of CD4+ cells produced CD45RA+ naive and CD45RA-negative memory subsets. Trimming cost V 2 bases and J 12 bases; bases outside gene matches: 20. The CDR3 is 19 residues long. Germline CDR1 is KGHSH and CDR2 is LQKENI. This entry belongs to a study of shared clonotypes between healthy human individuals. Regarding the study as a whole: Clonotypes shared by all four donors outscored non-shared clonotypes in generation probability. In a handful of donors, 4.5% to 5.5% of naive CD4 clonotypes appeared in common.

Sequencing used immunoSEQ multiplex PCR; TCRdb keeps in-frame clones, though not all of them. The sample consists of 1.6 million or so clones, over 95% of them appearing once. The chain joins TRBV18 to TRBJ2-7; 15 nucleotides agree with TRBD2. This sequence originates from a man younger than 45 in good health. The sample was naive CD4+ T cells sorted from blood. Subset described: CD45RA+ positively selected. As DNA, the CDR3 is TGTGCCAGCTCACCAAGATTACCATGGACTAGCGGGAGGGCGGATCTTCTGTACTTC. The encoded protein is CASSPRLPWTSGRADLLYF.